Each of the 27 T cell receptor beta chains below was sequenced from the same sample in a study of cytomegalovirus exposure and HLA in healthy donors. PCR amplification relied on 60 Vbeta primers (plus 13 Jbeta primers). Only in-frame clones appear in the TCRdb table, and some are missing; sequencing was by immunoSEQ multiplex PCR. The data hold about 94,000 clones, with approximately 66% observed a single time. The specimen was PBMCs. All receptors come from a young man in good health and CMV-seronegative.

This sequence joins TRBV29-1 and TRBJ1-4, with a possible D match to TRBD1 (5 bases). V gave up 6 bases and J gave up 5 bases, with 10 bases separating them. From germline, CDR1 is SQVTM and CDR2 ANQGSEA. This CDR3 spans 12 amino acids. CDR3 region: CSVQGGNEKLFF. The CDR3 nucleotides read TGCAGCGTGCAGGGTGGGAATGAAAAACTGTTTTTT.

This clone was seen just once. The gene calls are TRBV2 and TRBJ2-3; TRBD2 agrees at 11 bases. Germline assignment: CDR1 SNHLY and CDR2 FYNNEI. The CDR3 runs to 17 residues. V was clipped by 9 bases and J by 7 bases; unmatched bases: 18. CDR3 sequence reads: CARNSNRGSGGANTQYF. The CDR3 DNA reads as TGTGCCAGAAACTCAAATCGGGGTAGCGGGGGGGCAAATACGCAGTATTTT.

Details on this clone: The same CDR3 can be traced to other DNA sequences in this sample. The chain uses TRBV19 and TRBJ1-5; 9 nucleotides agree with TRBD1. The junction had 6 bases not matched to a gene; V was cut back by 7 bases and J by 2 bases. The CDR3 runs to 15 residues. In germline, CDR1 is LNHDA, CDR2 SQIVND (reference sequence). The CDR3 region has the DNA TGTGCCAGTACCCCGACAGGGGGGGGCAATCAGCCCCAGCATTTT. It specifies CASTPTGGGNQPQHF.

The chain employs TRBV27 and TRBJ2-2; 8 nucleotides match TRBD2. The CDR3 covers 19 residues. The V gene end was trimmed by 3 bases and the J gene end by 1 base; junction bases not matched to a gene: 13. The germline V gene encodes CDR1 MNHEY and CDR2 SMNVEV (reference sequence). For the CDR3, the DNA is TGTGCCAGCAGTTTTATCGGGTACGGGCTAGCGGGGAACACCGGGGAGCTGTTTTTT. Its protein is CASSFIGYGLAGNTGELFF.

The chain employs TRBV9 and TRBJ2-2; 8 bases line up with TRBD2. Germline V gene data show CDR1 as SGDLS and CDR2 as YYNGEE. The CDR3 sequence is 15 residues long. Unmatched junction bases numbered 3, after V lost 0 bases and J lost 5 bases. This CDR3 reads CASSVVASGTGELFF. The CDR3 DNA reads as TGTGCCAGCAGCGTAGTGGCTAGCGGGACCGGGGAGCTGTTTTTT.

The chain employs TRBV5-1 and TRBJ1-2, with D possibly TRBD1 on 5 matching bases. Germline CDR1 reads SGHRS; CDR2 reads YFSETQ. Trimming removed 0 bases from V and 6 bases from J, with 15 bases in between. This CDR3 has 15 amino acids. In nucleotides, the CDR3 is TGCGCCAGCAGCTTGGGAGGCAGGGTTAGAGATGGCTACACCTTC. This codes for CASSLGGRVRDGYTF.

This clone was detected only a few times. The chain links TRBV9 to TRBJ2-7, with a possible D match to TRBD2 (5 bases). The V end lost 3 bases, the J end lost 7 bases, and 17 bases lay between the germline ends. Looked up from germline, CDR1 is SGDLS and CDR2 is YYNGEE. This CDR3 region has 14 residues. For the CDR3, the DNA is TGTGCCAGCAGCGGCCTAGGGTCGACGGGGGAGCAGTACTTC. Its protein is CASSGLGSTGEQYF.

This clone appeared once. This rearrangement joins TRBV19 to TRBJ2-5; D perhaps matches TRBD2 (7 bases). With 8 bases removed from V and 5 bases from J, the gap between germline ends came to 15 bases. The CDR3 runs 13 residues. The germline gives CDR1 LNHDA, CDR2 SQIVND (reference sequence). In DNA form, the CDR3 reads TGTGCCAGTGGGGGGGGGCGAGGGGAGACCCAGTACTTC. Protein: CASGGGRGETQYF.

The chain has TRBV7-3 and TRBJ1-4; D gene unclear. The length of the CDR3 is 13 residues. CDR1 is SGHTA and CDR2 is FQGTGA in the germline V gene. V shed 0 bases and J shed 7 bases, with 6 bases lying between them. The CDR3 loop is CASSLTFGEKLFF. DNA of the CDR3: TGTGCCAGCAGCTTAACGTTCGGTGAAAAACTGTTTTTT. Full variable domain (rest looked up from reference TRBV7-3 and TRBJ1-4): GAGVSQTPSNKVTEKGKYVELRCDPISGHTALYWYRQSLGQGPEFLIYFQGTGAADDSGLPNDRFFAVRPEGSVSTLKIQRTERGDSAVYLCASSLTFGEKLFFGSGTQLSVL.

A few counts support this clone. The chain carries TRBV7-9 and TRBJ2-7; 9 bases map to TRBD1. From germline, CDR1 is SEHNR and CDR2 FQNEAQ (reference sequence). CDR3 length equals 14 residues. J gave up 3 bases and V 3 bases, and 3 bases lay outside the gene matches. The CDR3 is CASSFTGGSYEQYF. The CDR3, as DNA: TGTGCCAGCAGCTTCACAGGGGGCAGCTACGAGCAGTACTTC.

In this sample, this clone turned up once. The chain joins TRBV28 to TRBJ1-5, with D possibly TRBD1 on 6 matching bases. Trimming left V 2 bases short and J 6 bases short, with 11 bases between. Germline CDR1 and CDR2: MDHEN and SYDVKM. The CDR3 contains 14 residues. The DNA of the CDR3 is TGTGCCAGCAGTTTAAGGGGGTTCACTCAGCCCCAGCATTTT. Translation gives CASSLRGFTQPQHF.

This chain uses TRBV6-4 with TRBJ1-5; D ambiguous. The V end was cut by 4 bases, the J end by 3 bases, with 10 bases between. CDR1 is MRHNA and CDR2 is SNTAGT in the germline V gene. The CDR3 has 14 residues. The CDR3 loop is CASSGDTSNQPQHF. DNA for the CDR3: TGTGCCAGCAGTGGTGACACTTCCAATCAGCCCCAGCATTTT.

This sequence joins TRBV4-1 and TRBJ2-7, with TRBD2 identical over 8 bases. CDR1 and CDR2 (germline): MGHRA, YSYEKL. The CDR3 runs to 16 residues. V lost 1 base and J lost 6; bases outside the gene matches: 11. The CDR3 is CASSQGRLRGGFEQYF. In DNA, the CDR3 is TGCGCCAGCAGCCAAGGAAGATTACGGGGGGGGTTCGAGCAGTACTTC.

This clone has only a few counts. This chain links TRBV7-6 with TRBJ1-1; D not resolved. There are 16 residues in the CDR3. Germline V gives CDR1 SGHVS, CDR2 FNYEAQ. V was trimmed by 6 bases and J by 0 bases, leaving 17 bases between them. In nucleotides, the CDR3 is TGTGCCAGCAGACAAGACCCGGGATCGGTGAACACTGAAGCTTTCTTT. Protein product: CASRQDPGSVNTEAFF.

This clone has only a few counts. The chain joins TRBV25-1 to TRBJ2-5; unclear D gene. Trimming took off 0 bases at V and 5 bases at J, with 7 bases between the two ends. Germline V gives CDR1 MGHDK, CDR2 SYGVNS. The CDR3 totals 13 residues. CDR3 coding DNA: TGTGCCAGCAGTGAATATTTGCGGGAGACCCAGTACTTC. Encoded protein: CASSEYLRETQYF.

The J gene is TRBJ2-3, the V gene TRBV9; 10 bases line up with TRBD1. The V gene's germline CDR1 is SGDLS and CDR2 YYNGEE. With 0 bases clipped from V and 6 bases from J, the junction kept 7 bases outside the gene matches. The length of the CDR3 is 16 residues. The CDR3 sequence is CASSVVWDRGPDTQYF. CDR3 nucleotide sequence: TGTGCCAGCAGCGTAGTCTGGGACAGGGGACCCGATACGCAGTATTTT.

The chain has TRBV28 and TRBJ2-1; TRBD2 agrees at 8 bases. The V gene's germline CDR1 is MDHEN and CDR2 SYDVKM. The CDR3 extends over 14 amino acids. Trimming took 6 bases from V and 3 from J; bases not matched to a gene: 4. The CDR3 region has the DNA TGTGCCAGCAGAACTAGCGGAATCTACAATGAGCAGTTCTTC. Translating gives CASRTSGIYNEQFF.

V is TRBV14 and J is TRBJ1-2; 7 bases are shared with TRBD1. V trimming: 0 bases; J trimming: 4 bases; junction bases outside the gene matches: 8. Germline V gene data show CDR1 as SGHDN and CDR2 as FVKESK. This CDR3 has 16 amino acids. This CDR3 is CASSQDEGAPAYGYTF. The CDR3 DNA reads as TGTGCCAGCAGCCAAGATGAGGGGGCGCCTGCCTATGGCTACACCTTC.

This clone was observed a handful of times. The chain employs TRBV5-6 and TRBJ2-5, with D unclear. V was clipped by 0 bases and J by 1 base, with 7 bases between them. Germline V gene data show CDR1 as SGHDT and CDR2 as YYEEEE. CDR3 length equals 14 residues. The CDR3 DNA sequence: TGTGCCAGCAGCTTGGGAACGGTCCAAGAGACCCAGTACTTC. It translates to CASSLGTVQETQYF.

This clone was observed a handful of times. The chain has TRBV9 and TRBJ1-3; possibly TRBD1 for D (5 bases). The CDR3 has 15 amino acids. Trimming shortened V by 3 bases and J by 0 bases, and 10 bases separated the two germline ends. Germline V gene lookup returns CDR1 SGDLS and CDR2 YYNGEE. The CDR3 DNA reads TGTGCCAGCAGCGATTACCAGGGCTCTGGAAACACCATATATTTT. It is translated as CASSDYQGSGNTIYF. The full variable domain, completed using reference TRBV9 and TRBJ1-3, is DSGVTQTPKHLITATGQRVTLRCSPRSGDLSVYWYQQSLDQGLQFLIQYYNGEERAKGNILERFSAQQFPDLHSELNLSSLELGDSALYFCASSDYQGSGNTIYFGEGSWLTVV.

J is TRBJ2-7 and V is TRBV2; 8 bases line up with TRBD2. The length of the CDR3 is 13 residues. From germline, CDR1 is SNHLY and CDR2 FYNNEI. Unmatched junction bases numbered 4, after V lost 5 bases and J lost 4 bases. The DNA of the CDR3 is TGTGCCAGCAGTATCGGGACTAGGTACGAGCAGTACTTC. Translation: CASSIGTRYEQYF.

In the case of this clone: A read error may account for a junction end that differs from germline. The chain recombines TRBV7-4 with TRBJ1-1, with D tentatively TRBD1 (5 bases). Germline V CDR1 and CDR2: SGHVT, SQSDAQ. This CDR3 comprises 16 residues. The CDR3 nucleotides read TGTGCCAGCAACTTAAATTGCACGGGGGAAGGAACTGAAGCTTTCTTT. Residues: CASNLNCTGEGTEAFF. The full variable domain, rest sourced from reference TRBV7-4 and TRBJ1-1, is GAGVSQSPRYKVAKRGRDVALRCDSISGHVTLYWYRQTLGQGSEVLTYSQSDAQRDKSGRPSGRFSAERPERSVSTLKIQRTEQGDSAVYLCASNLNCTGEGTEAFFGQGTRLTVV.

The chain carries TRBV5-1 and TRBJ1-5; no reliable D call. The V end lost 4 bases, the J end lost 5 bases, and 10 bases lay between the germline ends. The length of the CDR3 is 13 residues. Germline-derived CDR1 and CDR2 are SGHRS and YFSETQ. The CDR3 is CASSAQTDQPQHF. CDR3 in DNA: TGCGCCAGCAGCGCCCAGACTGATCAGCCCCAGCATTTT. Using reference TRBV5-1 and TRBJ1-5 for the parts outside the CDR3, the full variable domain is KAGVTQTPRYLIKTRGQQVTLSCSPISGHRSVSWYQQTPGQGLQFLFEYFSETQRNKGNFPGRFSGRQFSNSRSEMNVSTLELGDSALYLCASSAQTDQPQHFGDGTRLSIL.

The rearrangement joins TRBV18 to TRBJ1-1; weak D call: TRBD1 (5 bases). Germline V gene lookup returns CDR1 KGHSH and CDR2 LQKENI. The CDR3 sequence is 14 residues long. V was cut by 5 bases and J by 2 bases, with 12 bases left in between. The CDR3 here is CASSSQTVNTEAFF. Here the CDR3 DNA reads TGTGCCAGCTCATCGCAGACAGTAAACACTGAAGCTTTCTTT.

The chain couples TRBV4-1 to TRBJ2-7, with D tentatively TRBD2 (6 bases). The CDR3 length is 15 residues. Germline loops: CDR1 MGHRA, CDR2 YSYEKL. V was shortened by 3 bases and J by 5 bases, with 17 bases between the two germline ends. CDR3 in amino acids: CASSHALAVGNEQYF. The DNA of the CDR3 is TGCGCCAGCAGCCATGCCTTAGCGGTGGGGAACGAGCAGTACTTC.

Here the CDR3 reads CASSPRTDTTQYF. In nucleotides, the CDR3 is TGTGCCAGCAGCCCGAGGACAGACACCACGCAGTATTTT. The J gene is TRBJ2-3, the V gene TRBV11-1; weak D call: TRBD1 (6 bases). The CDR3 runs to 13 residues. CDR1 is SGHAT, CDR2 FQDESV, per germline (reference sequence). Trimming cost V 5 bases and J 9 bases, with 15 bases left between them.

Turning to this clone: The sample holds other DNA sequences that translate to the same CDR3. The rearrangement links TRBV5-5 to TRBJ2-7; possible D gene TRBD2, 6 bases. Germline V gene lookup returns CDR1 SGHKS and CDR2 YYEKEE (reference sequence). The V end lost 0 bases, the J end lost 4 bases, and 23 bases lay between the germline ends. CDR3 length: 18 residues. CDR3 amino acids: CASSLAKAGNPYFYEQYF. CDR3 sequence (DNA): TGTGCCAGCAGCTTGGCCAAGGCGGGAAACCCTTATTTTTACGAGCAGTACTTC.